The sample holds many counts of the clone carrying this T cell receptor beta chain. Its matching antigen is unknown. Each CDR3 protein is one row after TCRdb ran MiXCR on the reads. The profile covers fewer than 550,000 distinct CDR3 sequences, with roughly 12% appearing a single time and around 9.6% taken by the ten largest. This sample is part of a study of T cell repertoires in cytomegalovirus infection. Study summary: Carrying CMV and the relevant HLA type showed in public TCR beta signatures. Overall study results and limits: Predominance within the ex vivo response was attributable to HLA-C-restricted CMV-specific TCR beta clonotypes. Cumulated frequencies of public TCR beta families served to identify carriers of CMV plus the relevant HLA.

Losses at the gene ends were 7 bases for V and 1 base for J; bases not matched to a gene: 5. The CDR3 spans 15 residues. The V gene's germline CDR1 is KGHDR and CDR2 SFDVKD. The receptor was isolated from a human donor in good health (CMV status not recorded). Some clones in this sample may be carry-over from other donors' samples. Sequences were obtained from PBMCs. The V gene is TRBV24-1, the J gene TRBJ2-3; 9 nucleotides align to TRBD2. The CDR3 is CATSLAGARTDTQYF. DNA of the CDR3: TGTGCCACCAGCTTAGCGGGAGCACGCACAGATACGCAGTATTTT.